The 19 T cell receptor beta chains reported below all come from one sample, sequenced in a study of blood T cells in healthy people across ages. The use of a sample-barcoded 5' primer and a J-beta primer mix characterized a second PCR of about 7 to 12 cycles. From the 5' RACE reads, TCRdb called clonotypes with MiXCR, one entry per CDR3 protein. The profile shows more than 800,000 distinct CDR3 sequences, less than 35% of them singletons. The sample was blood. All receptors derive from a woman aged 80 or over in good health.

About this clonotype itself: A single base separates this from a much larger clone, so it may be a read error. V and J are TRBV5-6 and TRBJ2-3; D is perhaps TRBD2 (5 bases). CDR3 length equals 16 residues. The germline gives CDR1 SGHDT, CDR2 YYEEEE. The CDR3 region is CDSSLAERGFGDTQYF. CDR3 nucleotide sequence: TGTGACAGCAGCTTGGCCGAACGAGGGTTCGGGGATACGCAGTATTTT.

This clonotype was recorded at least ten times. The V gene is TRBV2, the J gene TRBJ2-3, with D tentatively TRBD1 (5 bases). The CDR3 extends over 14 amino acids. The germline V gene has CDR1 SNHLY and CDR2 FYNNEI. Deletions cut 6 bases from V and 2 bases from J, with 12 bases between. CDR3 amino acids: CASREPGYTDTQYF. The CDR3 coding sequence is TGTGCCAGCAGGGAACCAGGGTACACAGATACGCAGTATTTT. The whole variable domain, remainder taken from reference TRBV2 and TRBJ2-3, is EPEVTQTPSHQVTQMGQEVILRCVPISNHLYFYWYRQILGQKVEFLVSFYNNEISEKSEIFDDQFSVERPDGSNFTLKIRSTKLEDSAMYFCASREPGYTDTQYFGPGTRLTVL.

The rearrangement joins TRBV18 to TRBJ1-2, with 9 bases that match TRBD1. CDR3 length: 16 residues. CDR1 and CDR2 from the germline V gene are KGHSH and LQKENI. Trimming at V came to 2 bases and at J to 2 bases, leaving 6 bases not matched to a gene. In DNA form, the CDR3 reads TGTGCCAGCTCACCAACCCGACAGGGGGTGAACTATGGCTACACCTTC. Protein: CASSPTRQGVNYGYTF.

Of note for this clonotype: This may be a read error: a much more frequent sequence differs by one nucleotide. The CDR3 loop is CACSPGGHQPQHF. The DNA for the CDR3 is TGTGCCTGCAGTCCCGGGGGCCATCAGCCCCAGCATTTT. The gene calls are TRBV12-3 or TRBV12-4 and TRBJ1-5, with D maybe TRBD1 (6 bases). CDR3 length: 13 residues.

Regarding this clonotype: It may be a read error: a sequence one base away is much more abundant. The genes are TRBV6-2 or TRBV6-3 and TRBJ2-7; no reliable D call. In germline, CDR1 is MNHEY, CDR2 SVGEGT. The CDR3 extends over 13 amino acids. The CDR3 loop is CASHRVVSHERYF. The CDR3 bases are TGTGCCAGCCATCGAGTAGTTTCCCACGAGCGGTACTTC.

The sample holds a few counts of this clonotype. This chain uses TRBV29-1 with TRBJ2-3; 10 nucleotides agree with TRBD2. This CDR3 comprises 14 residues. The V and J ends lost 6 bases and 4 bases, in that order; junction bases with no gene match: 7. CDR1 is SQVTM, CDR2 ANQGSEA, per germline. The CDR3 loop is CSVGSGGGADTQYF. The DNA of the CDR3 is TGCAGCGTCGGGAGCGGGGGGGGGGCAGATACGCAGTATTTT.

The rearrangement uses TRBV20-1 and TRBJ1-2; D ambiguous. V gave up 3 bases and J gave up 4 bases, with 12 bases separating them. The length of the CDR3 is 13 residues. The germline V gene encodes CDR1 DFQATT and CDR2 SNEGSKA (reference sequence). The CDR3 protein is CSASGGVSYGYTF. CDR3 in DNA: TGCAGTGCTAGTGGCGGAGTAAGCTATGGCTACACCTTC.

This clonotype was counted at least ten times. J is TRBJ2-7 and V is TRBV12-3 or TRBV12-4, with D perhaps TRBD1 (6 bases). The CDR3 is made up of 14 amino acids. Deletions cut 1 base from V and 5 bases from J, with 12 bases between. This CDR3 is CASSLGGDNDEQYF. CDR3 coding DNA: TGTGCCAGCAGTTTAGGAGGGGACAACGACGAGCAGTACTTC.

The chain joins TRBV3-1 to TRBJ2-1; a possible D gene is TRBD2 (5 bases). Germline V CDR1 and CDR2: LGHDT, YNNKEL (reference sequence). V lost 1 base to trimming and J lost 10 bases, with 11 bases between them. CDR3 length: 13 amino acids. CDR3 region: CASSQVESGEQFF. CDR3 nucleotides: TGTGCCAGCAGCCAAGTCGAAAGCGGAGAGCAGTTCTTC.

The V gene is TRBV5-5, the J gene TRBJ2-5; 7 positions agree with TRBD1. The V and J ends lost 2 bases and 2 bases, in that order; junction bases with no gene match: 9. Germline V gives CDR1 SGHKS, CDR2 YYEKEE (reference sequence). The CDR3 is made up of 16 amino acids. CDR3 region: CASSFTPTGAQETQYF. CDR3 DNA: TGTGCCAGCAGCTTTACCCCCACAGGGGCTCAAGAGACCCAGTACTTC.

This clonotype was detected only a few times. This chain links TRBV20-1 with TRBJ1-6, with 8 bases matching TRBD1. The V segment lost 1 base and the J segment 7 bases; nucleotides outside the gene matches: 9. This CDR3 spans 16 amino acids. Germline CDR1 DFQATT, CDR2 SNEGSKA (reference sequence). CDR3 sequence (DNA): TGCAGTGCTAGAGCAGCGGCACAGGGGGGAAATTCACCCCTCCACTTT. This codes for CSARAAAQGGNSPLHF.

This clonotype was recorded a few times. This chain links TRBV20-1 with TRBJ2-4; TRBD2 matches at 12 bases. The junction had 8 bases not matched to a gene; V was cut back by 5 bases and J by 3 bases. The germline gives CDR1 DFQATT, CDR2 SNEGSKA (reference sequence). This CDR3 has 16 residues. CDR3 protein: CSAQGLAGIDKNIQYF. In nucleotides, the CDR3 is TGCAGTGCTCAAGGACTAGCGGGGATTGACAAAAACATTCAGTACTTC.

Comment on this clonotype: Possible read error: a much larger clone is one base away. This chain connects TRBV4-3 to TRBJ2-1; 9 bases align to TRBD2. CDR3 size: 18 residues. J was trimmed by 2 bases and V by 4 bases; bases with no gene match: 12. Germline lookup yields CDR1 LGHNA and CDR2 YSLEER. This chain's CDR3 is CASSREPVAGGPYNEQFF. The CDR3 DNA is TGCGCCAGCAGCCGAGAACCGGTGGCGGGGGGGCCCTACAATGAGCAGTTCTTC.

This clonotype showed up many times. The chain couples TRBV2 to TRBJ2-7; TRBD1 matches 8 bases. V shed 6 bases and J 4 bases; nucleotides not matched to a gene: 8. Germline V gene data show CDR1 as SNHLY and CDR2 as FYNNEI. There are 14 residues in the CDR3. The CDR3 DNA is TGTGCCAGCAGCCCGACAGGGGAAACGTACGAGCAGTACTTC. It specifies CASSPTGETYEQYF.

There are a few counts of this clonotype. The J gene is TRBJ1-4, the V gene TRBV6-5; tentative D call: TRBD1 (5 bases). Germline CDR1 reads MNHEY; CDR2 reads SVGAGI. Trimming shortened V by 0 bases and J by 5 bases, and 10 bases separated the two germline ends. The CDR3 extends over 15 amino acids. CDR3 loop: CASSYSNRINEKLFF. The CDR3 nucleotides read TGTGCCAGCAGTTACTCGAACAGGATCAATGAAAAACTGTTTTTT.

On this clonotype: A read error may be the cause here, since a much bigger clone is one base away. The chain joins TRBV15 to TRBJ2-1; no clear D gene. The J call may be faulty, since TRBJ2-7 better matches the DNA end. The CDR3 has 15 amino acids. Germline V CDR1 and CDR2: LNHNV, YYDKDF (reference sequence). CDR3 sequence: CATSQMVSSYNEQYF. Written as DNA, the CDR3 is TGTGCCACCAGTCAGATGGTAAGCTCCTACAATGAGCAGTACTTC.

Many counts were recorded for this clonotype. The rearrangement uses TRBV7-9 and TRBJ2-1; 8 bases agree with TRBD2. The J segment lost 10 bases and the V segment lost 4 bases, leaving 15 bases of the junction unmatched. CDR1 SEHNR and CDR2 FQNEAQ come from the germline V gene (reference sequence). The CDR3 runs 16 residues. This CDR3 reads CASSYDIAGLSREQFF. The CDR3 nucleotides are TGTGCCAGCAGCTACGATATAGCGGGGTTATCGAGGGAGCAGTTCTTC.

This clonotype was observed a handful of times. CDR3 DNA sequence: TGTGCCAGCAGCTTAATGGGCGGCCACACAGGGGGCTTTGCGCCAGGTGAAAAACTGTTTTTT. The encoded protein is CASSLMGGHTGGFAPGEKLFF. The gene calls are TRBV11-2 and TRBJ1-4; 9 bases match TRBD1. Germline V gene sequence: CDR1 SGHAT, CDR2 FQNNGV. With 2 bases clipped from V and 7 bases from J, the junction kept 23 bases outside the gene matches. The length of the CDR3 is 21 residues. Using reference TRBV11-2 and TRBJ1-4 for the parts outside the CDR3, the full variable domain is EAGVAQSPRYKIIEKRQSVAFWCNPISGHATLYWYQQILGQGPKLLIQFQNNGVVDDSQLPKDRFSAERLKGVDSTLKIQPAKLEDSAVYLCASSLMGGHTGGFAPGEKLFFGSGTQLSVL.

The chain couples TRBV5-1 to TRBJ2-1; D is tentatively TRBD1 or TRBD2 (6 bases each). The germline CDR1 and CDR2 sequences are SGHRS and YFSETQ. V was shortened by 0 bases and J by 6 bases, with 16 bases between the two germline ends. The CDR3 has 16 residues. In DNA form, the CDR3 reads TGCGCCAGCAGCTTGGTAGGCAGGGGAGGAATCAATGAGCAGTTCTTC. Protein product: CASSLVGRGGINEQFF. The entire variable domain, with the rest obtained from reference TRBV5-1 and TRBJ2-1, is as follows: KAGVTQTPRYLIKTRGQQVTLSCSPISGHRSVSWYQQTPGQGLQFLFEYFSETQRNKGNFPGRFSGRQFSNSRSEMNVSTLELGDSALYLCASSLVGRGGINEQFFGPGTRLTVL.